The 22 T cell receptor beta chains below come from one sample, sequenced in a study of blood T cell repertoires in COVID-19. The table came from immunoSEQ multiplex PCR; TCRdb's copy has only in-frame clones and leaves some out. This sample has some 87,000 clones, with more than 65% found just once. Sequenced: peripheral blood. All receptors derive from a woman at least 80 years old with active or convalescent COVID-19.

V is TRBV27 and J is TRBJ2-3, with D perhaps TRBD1 (5 bases). Trimming stripped 5 bases from V and 6 bases from J, with 6 bases between. CDR1 is MNHEY and CDR2 is SMNVEV in the germline V gene (reference sequence). The CDR3 consists of 11 residues. CDR3: CASSQGDTQYF. CDR3 nucleotide sequence: TGTGCCAGCAGTCAGGGTGATACGCAGTATTTT.

This chain uses TRBV19 with TRBJ1-2; 8 bases match TRBD1. Germline CDR1 reads LNHDA; CDR2 reads SQIVND (reference sequence). This CDR3 comprises 13 residues. J was trimmed by 2 bases and V by 4 bases; bases with no gene match: 0. In nucleotides, the CDR3 is TGTGCCAGTAGTACAGGGGGCAACTATGGCTACACCTTC. Translated, it gives CASSTGGNYGYTF. Variable domain in full (rest from reference TRBV19 and TRBJ1-2): DGGITQSPKYLFRKEGQNVTLSCEQNLNHDAMYWYRQDPGQGLRLIYYSQIVNDFQKGDIAEGYSVSREKKESFPLTVTSAQKNPTAFYLCASSTGGNYGYTFGSGTRLTVV.

The genes are TRBV27 and TRBJ2-1; 7 positions match TRBD1. The CDR3 totals 17 residues. The J segment lost 3 bases and the V segment lost 5 bases, leaving 13 bases of the junction unmatched. The germline CDR1 and CDR2 sequences are MNHEY and SMNVEV (reference sequence). The CDR3 nucleotides are TGTGCCAGCAGTCAAGCCTGGGACAGATGGAGCTACAATGAGCAGTTCTTC. This gives the protein CASSQAWDRWSYNEQFF.

This clone was picked up one time. The chain uses TRBV30 and TRBJ2-7; no clear D. The germline V gene has CDR1 GTSNPN and CDR2 SVGIG (reference sequence). This CDR3 has 12 amino acids. V was clipped by 3 bases and J by 5 bases, with 11 bases between them. CDR3 sequence reads: CAWSSILNEQYF. The CDR3 DNA reads TGTGCCTGGAGCTCCATACTAAACGAGCAGTACTTC.

The rearrangement links TRBV4-1 to TRBJ1-2; D is possibly TRBD1 (5 bases). V lost 5 bases and J lost 4, with 26 bases in between. This CDR3 comprises 18 residues. The germline CDR1 and CDR2 sequences are MGHRA and YSYEKL. The CDR3 spells CASSSDARKTDRFYGYTF. The CDR3, as DNA: TGCGCCAGCAGCTCGGATGCAAGAAAGACAGATCGATTCTATGGCTACACCTTC.

The chain couples TRBV27 to TRBJ1-6, with a tentative D call TRBD1 (5 bases). The CDR3 extends over 14 amino acids. Germline lookup yields CDR1 MNHEY and CDR2 SMNVEV (reference sequence). The V and J ends lost 2 bases and 7 bases respectively, with 9 bases between them. DNA of the CDR3: TGTGCCAGCAGTTTACAGGGCTTGAATTCACCCCTCCACTTT. Translation: CASSLQGLNSPLHF.

This clone was detected a few times. V usage is TRBV7-2 and J usage is TRBJ2-4; unclear D gene. The CDR3 covers 14 residues. V was pared by 0 bases and J by 5 bases, with 8 bases between. CDR1 is SGHTA and CDR2 is FQGNSA in the germline V gene. CDR3 DNA: TGTGCCAGCAGCTTAGCGGGCAGCCAAAACATTCAGTACTTC. It encodes CASSLAGSQNIQYF.

The chain joins TRBV5-1 to TRBJ2-5; D is undetermined. Germline CDR1 is SGHRS and CDR2 is YFSETQ. The CDR3 consists of 13 residues. Trimming stripped 2 bases from V and 2 bases from J, with 7 bases between. In nucleotides, the CDR3 is TGCGCCAGCAGCTTACAACAACAAGAGACCCAGTACTTC. Residues: CASSLQQQETQYF. Using reference TRBV5-1 and TRBJ2-5 for the parts outside the CDR3, the full variable domain is KAGVTQTPRYLIKTRGQQVTLSCSPISGHRSVSWYQQTPGQGLQFLFEYFSETQRNKGNFPGRFSGRQFSNSRSEMNVSTLELGDSALYLCASSLQQQETQYFGPGTRLLVL.

The rearrangement links TRBV28 to TRBJ1-4, with D maybe TRBD1 (5 bases). CDR1 is MDHEN and CDR2 is SYDVKM in the germline V gene. With 0 bases removed from V and 4 bases from J, the gap between germline ends came to 15 bases. CDR3 length: 17 residues. In DNA, the CDR3 is TGTGCCAGCAGTTTATGGGGGGAGGGGAGAAGTAATGAAAAACTGTTTTTT. Translated: CASSLWGEGRSNEKLFF.

The rearrangement links TRBV15 to TRBJ1-3; D remains ambiguous. V lost 1 base, J lost 0 bases, and 13 bases lay in between. Looked up from germline, CDR1 is LNHNV and CDR2 is YYDKDF (reference sequence). The CDR3 spans 17 residues. The CDR3 DNA follows: TGTGCCACCAGCAGAGCCGTGAATCCCAGCTCTGGAAACACCATATATTTT. This gives the protein CATSRAVNPSSGNTIYF.

The chain carries TRBV15 and TRBJ2-5; D unclear. The CDR3 spans 13 residues. Germline V CDR1 and CDR2: LNHNV, YYDKDF (reference sequence). Deletions cut 0 bases from V and 5 bases from J, with 7 bases between. The DNA for the CDR3 is TGTGCCACCAGCAGAGAATGGCGGGAGACCCAGTACTTC. Amino acids: CATSREWRETQYF.

This chain connects TRBV7-2 to TRBJ1-2; D unresolved. Germline V gene sequence: CDR1 SGHTA, CDR2 FQGNSA. The CDR3 covers 12 residues. V gave up 4 bases and J gave up 4 bases, with 7 bases separating them. CDR3 region: CASSSQSYGYTF. Written as DNA, the CDR3 is TGTGCCAGCAGCTCCCAGTCCTATGGCTACACCTTC.

The chain employs TRBV5-6 and TRBJ2-1; no definite D call. The CDR3 loop spans 17 amino acids. The V gene's germline CDR1 is SGHDT and CDR2 YYEEEE. With 0 bases removed from V and 0 bases from J, the gap between germline ends came to 13 bases. The CDR3 region is CASSLALQNLSYNEQFF. CDR3 DNA: TGTGCCAGCAGCTTGGCTCTCCAGAACCTCTCCTACAATGAGCAGTTCTTC.

The gene calls are TRBV6-5 and TRBJ1-2; 8 bases line up with TRBD1. The trim removed 5 bases at V and 13 bases at J, leaving 6 bases unmatched. The length of the CDR3 is 11 residues. The germline CDR1 and CDR2 sequences are MNHEY and SVGAGI. The CDR3 reads CASSRQGRVTF. CDR3 DNA: TGTGCCAGCAGTCGACAGGGGAGAGTCACCTTC.

This chain links TRBV2 with TRBJ1-3, with D perhaps matching TRBD1 (5 bases). CDR3 length equals 13 residues. Trimming shortened V by 7 bases and J by 4 bases, and 11 bases separated the two germline ends. Germline V CDR1 and CDR2: SNHLY, FYNNEI. CDR3 region: CASNGRAGNTIYF. In DNA, the CDR3 is TGTGCCAGCAACGGCAGGGCCGGAAACACCATATATTTT.

V gene TRBV19 combines with J gene TRBJ1-1, with D perhaps matching TRBD1 (6 bases). The CDR3 extends over 15 amino acids. CDR1 and CDR2 (germline): LNHDA, SQIVND (reference sequence). The V end was cut by 6 bases, the J end by 5 bases, with 19 bases between. CDR3 sequence reads: CASSNRDLGSTEAFF. The CDR3 region has the DNA TGTGCCAGTAGCAACAGGGACCTTGGTTCGACTGAAGCTTTCTTT. Supplemented by reference TRBV19 and TRBJ1-1, the full variable domain reads DGGITQSPKYLFRKEGQNVTLSCEQNLNHDAMYWYRQDPGQGLRLIYYSQIVNDFQKGDIAEGYSVSREKKESFPLTVTSAQKNPTAFYLCASSNRDLGSTEAFFGQGTRLTVV.

The chain is built from TRBV14 and TRBJ2-7, with a tentative D call TRBD2 (6 bases). The CDR3 is made up of 15 amino acids. V was pared by 1 base and J by 3 bases, with 13 bases between. Germline V gives CDR1 SGHDN, CDR2 FVKESK. CDR3 sequence (DNA): TGTGCCAGCAGCCAAGTGAAAGGGCGGGGCTACGAGCAGTACTTC. Amino acid sequence: CASSQVKGRGYEQYF.

At least ten counts were recorded for this clone. DNA of the CDR3: TGTGCCAGCAGCTCCCTCGCTTTAGCCAATGAGCAGTTCTTC. Translation: CASSSLALANEQFF. This chain uses TRBV11-2 with TRBJ2-1; D gene unclear. V lost 4 bases and J 6 bases, leaving 13 bases between the germline ends. Germline CDR1 reads SGHAT; CDR2 reads FQNNGV. The CDR3 length is 14 residues.

The rearrangement uses TRBV2 and TRBJ2-1; TRBD2 matches at 7 bases. This CDR3 is built from 16 residues. Trimming removed 6 bases from V and 6 bases from J; junction bases left unmatched: 14. CDR1 and CDR2 (germline): SNHLY, FYNNEI. CDR3 in amino acids: CASSPNGGGRANEQFF. CDR3 bases: TGTGCCAGCAGCCCAAACGGGGGAGGGAGGGCCAATGAGCAGTTCTTC.

The chain recombines TRBV19 with TRBJ1-2, with D possibly TRBD1 on 6 matching bases. Trimming pared 2 bases from V and 4 bases from J, leaving 14 bases between. CDR1 LNHDA and CDR2 SQIVND come from the germline V gene (reference sequence). CDR3 length equals 15 residues. CDR3: CASSIPQGGSYGYTF. The CDR3 nucleotides read TGTGCCAGTAGTATACCACAGGGAGGGAGCTATGGCTACACCTTC.

There are a few counts of this clone. V and J are TRBV4-1 and TRBJ2-2; 9 bases are shared with TRBD2. Germline CDR1 and CDR2: MGHRA and YSYEKL. V dropped 4 bases and J dropped 1; count of bases not matched to a gene: 16. CDR3 length: 20 amino acids. CDR3 in DNA: TGCGCCAGCAGCCCCGGCGGGCTACAGCGGGGGGCCCTGAACACCGGGGAGCTGTTTTTT. Residues: CASSPGGLQRGALNTGELFF.

The V and J genes are TRBV6-2 or TRBV6-3 and TRBJ1-5; D is possibly TRBD1 (5 bases). The CDR3 has 16 amino acids. V lost 6 bases and J lost 0, with 15 bases in between. Germline assignment: CDR1 MNHEY and CDR2 SVGEGT. The CDR3: CASSPPRQGSNQPQHF. CDR3 DNA sequence: TGTGCCAGCAGCCCGCCCAGGCAGGGTAGCAATCAGCCCCAGCATTTT.